These 27 T cell receptor beta chains were sequenced from one sample in a study of blood T cell repertoires in COVID-19 (dated by TCRdb to about 2020). Libraries came from the immunoSEQ multiplex PCR assay. In its TCRdb copy, this immuneACCESS table keeps in-frame sequences only and misses some clones. Where compared with another copy, unresolved V genes explain less than half of these, and the others have no known cause. Present in this sample are about 65,000 clones, 75% to 90% of which were seen just once. The biggest ten clones account for around 14% of the sample. The sample consisted of peripheral blood. The receptor set was obtained from a man aged 80 or over with acute or convalescent COVID-19.

The chain is built from TRBV11-2 and TRBJ2-1, with 10 bases fitting TRBD2. The germline gives CDR1 SGHAT, CDR2 FQNNGV. Trimming took 4 bases from V and 7 from J; bases not matched to a gene: 13. The CDR3 has 17 amino acids. The CDR3 sequence is CASSSTLTSGFRNEQFF. The DNA for the CDR3 is TGTGCCAGCAGCTCCACCTTGACTAGCGGGTTTAGGAATGAGCAGTTCTTC. Complete variable domain (other parts from reference TRBV11-2 and TRBJ2-1): EAGVAQSPRYKIIEKRQSVAFWCNPISGHATLYWYQQILGQGPKLLIQFQNNGVVDDSQLPKDRFSAERLKGVDSTLKIQPAKLEDSAVYLCASSSTLTSGFRNEQFFGPGTRLTVL.

This chain joins TRBV11-3 and TRBJ2-5, with 9 bases matching TRBD2. Germline trimming cut 0 bases from V and 5 bases from J; bases unmatched to any gene: 7. Per germline, CDR1 SGHNT and CDR2 YENEEA. The CDR3 runs to 16 residues. The CDR3 region has the DNA TGTGCCAGCAGCTTAGAAGGGAGGCTAGCGGGGGAGACCCAGTACTTC. Amino acid sequence: CASSLEGRLAGETQYF.

This chain links TRBV5-5 with TRBJ1-2; D not resolved. CDR1 is SGHKS, CDR2 YYEKEE, per germline (reference sequence). The CDR3 extends over 14 amino acids. V gave up 7 bases and J gave up 5 bases, with 18 bases separating them. The CDR3 sequence: CASSTSRSGYGYTF. The CDR3 DNA is TGTGCCAGCTCAACCTCCCGGAGTGGGTATGGCTACACCTTC.

The genes are TRBV9 and TRBJ2-1; D not resolved. Deletions cut 0 bases from V and 6 bases from J, with 7 bases between. Germline CDR1 SGDLS, CDR2 YYNGEE. This CDR3 is 13 amino acids long. CDR3 sequence (DNA): TGTGCCAGCAGCGTAGCTGGGCCCAATGAGCAGTTCTTC. It yields the protein CASSVAGPNEQFF.

The rearrangement joins TRBV25-1 to TRBJ1-2; D possibly corresponds to TRBD1 (5 bases). Germline CDR1 and CDR2: MGHDK and SYGVNS. The CDR3 runs 16 residues. V lost 1 base to trimming and J lost 0 bases, with 12 bases between them. In DNA form, the CDR3 reads TGTGCCAGCAGTGAATGGGGCGACAGTACTAACTATGGCTACACCTTC. Its protein is CASSEWGDSTNYGYTF.

The gene calls are TRBV3-1 (or the pseudogene TRBV3-2) and TRBJ2-7; 7 bases agree with TRBD2. The trim removed 4 bases at V and 5 bases at J, leaving 8 bases unmatched. Germline CDR1 and CDR2: LGHDT and YNNKEL (reference sequence). The CDR3 spans 14 residues. This CDR3 is CASSRGPAGDEQYF. The CDR3 nucleotides read TGTGCCAGCAGCCGAGGCCCGGCGGGGGACGAGCAGTACTTC.

This chain connects TRBV7-3 to TRBJ2-2; D perhaps matches TRBD2 (6 bases). The CDR3 is 14 amino acids. Trimming cost V 4 bases and J 1 base, with 7 bases left between them. The germline CDR1 and CDR2 sequences are SGHTA and FQGTGA. The CDR3 region has the DNA TGTGCCAGCAGCTCGGAGGGGAACACCGGGGAGCTGTTTTTT. Its protein product is CASSSEGNTGELFF.

The chain recombines TRBV10-3 with TRBJ2-7; 9 nucleotides match TRBD1. The CDR3 runs to 14 residues. The germline V gene has CDR1 ENHRY and CDR2 SYGVKD. With V trimmed by 11 bases and J by 4 bases, 12 bases remained unmatched. The CDR3 protein is CAARQPGQGYEQYF. The CDR3 nucleotides are TGTGCCGCCCGGCAACCGGGACAGGGATACGAGCAGTACTTC.

The V call is TRBV10-2, the J call TRBJ1-2; TRBD1 matches 8 bases. The CDR3 runs to 15 residues. Germline CDR1 is WSHSY and CDR2 is SAAADI. Trimming took 6 bases from V and 4 from J; bases not matched to a gene: 10. The CDR3 is CASSLGQGGPYGYTF. The CDR3 nucleotides are TGCGCCAGCAGCCTCGGACAGGGTGGTCCCTATGGCTACACCTTC.

This chain joins TRBV7-9 and TRBJ2-3, with TRBD2 matching 8 bases. Germline assignment: CDR1 SEHNR and CDR2 FQNEAQ (reference sequence). The CDR3 runs 13 residues. V gave up 8 bases and J gave up 1 base; unmatched junction bases: 2. CDR3: CASGSGGTDTQYF. The CDR3 DNA is TGTGCCAGCGGTAGCGGGGGCACAGATACGCAGTATTTT.

The V and J genes are TRBV27 and TRBJ1-5, with D maybe TRBD1 (6 bases). From germline, CDR1 is MNHEY and CDR2 SMNVEV (reference sequence). Trimming left V 5 bases short and J 5 bases short, with 16 bases between. CDR3 length equals 15 residues. The CDR3 DNA sequence: TGTGCCAGCAGTCTCGACAGGTTTGGAGATCAGCCCCAGCATTTT. Its translation is CASSLDRFGDQPQHF.

The chain has TRBV10-3 and TRBJ1-2; D is uncertain. V dropped 11 bases and J dropped 4 bases, with 23 bases sitting between them. The germline V gene encodes CDR1 ENHRY and CDR2 SYGVKD. The CDR3 length is 15 residues. The CDR3 DNA reads TGTGCCCTACCACCTTGGGCAGTAGAACGCTATGGCTACACCTTC. Residues: CALPPWAVERYGYTF.

The rearrangement links TRBV2 to TRBJ2-7, with 16 nucleotides matching TRBD2. The V segment lost 6 bases and the J segment 10 bases; nucleotides outside the gene matches: 6. Germline CDR1 and CDR2: SNHLY and FYNNEI. This CDR3 has 14 residues. The CDR3 reads CASRSGTSGGAQYF. CDR3 DNA sequence: TGTGCCAGCAGATCCGGGACTAGCGGGGGGGCTCAGTACTTC.

V gene TRBV10-3 combines with J gene TRBJ2-3, with 8 bases aligning to TRBD2. This CDR3 region has 15 residues. J gave up 0 bases and V 6 bases, and 5 bases lay outside the gene matches. Germline V gene lookup returns CDR1 ENHRY and CDR2 SYGVKD. In DNA form, the CDR3 reads TGTGCCATCAGGGGCGGGGGGCCGAGCACAGATACGCAGTATTTT. It is translated as CAIRGGGPSTDTQYF.

This clone was found a few times. The J gene is TRBJ1-2, the V gene TRBV7-8; 12 bases are shared with TRBD1. The CDR3 spans 16 residues. V was clipped by 1 base and J by 8 bases; unmatched bases: 8. Germline CDR1 SGHVS, CDR2 FQNEAQ. CDR3 bases: TGTGCCAGCAGCTTAGGGGGACAGGGGGCTTTAGGCGGCTACACCTTC. Translating it yields CASSLGGQGALGGYTF.

This clone turned up a few times. The chain couples TRBV19 to TRBJ1-2; no reliable D call. The CDR3 totals 13 residues. The V end lost 7 bases, the J end lost 11 bases, and 20 bases lay between the germline ends. The germline V gene encodes CDR1 LNHDA and CDR2 SQIVND (reference sequence). CDR3 protein: CASTRTEPKVYTF. The CDR3 DNA reads TGTGCCAGTACTAGGACTGAACCAAAAGTTTACACCTTC.

The chain links TRBV7-9 to TRBJ2-1; no definite D call. The CDR3 covers 13 residues. V lost 1 base, J lost 6 bases, and 7 bases lay in between. Germline loops: CDR1 SEHNR, CDR2 FQNEAQ (reference sequence). In DNA form, the CDR3 reads TGTGCCAGCAGCTTAGGGGCAGCCAATGAGCAGTTCTTC. Encoded protein: CASSLGAANEQFF. Full variable domain (rest looked up from reference TRBV7-9 and TRBJ2-1): DTGVSQNPRHKITKRGQNVTFRCDPISEHNRLYWYRQTLGQGPEFLTYFQNEAQLEKSRLLSDRFSAERPKGSFSTLEIQRTEQGDSAMYLCASSLGAANEQFFGPGTRLTVL.

The J gene is TRBJ1-3, the V gene TRBV18; D is undetermined. CDR1 KGHSH and CDR2 LQKENI come from the germline V gene. This CDR3 has 14 amino acids. V lost 1 base, J lost 2 bases, and 6 bases lay in between. The CDR3 is CASSPQEAGNTIYF. In nucleotides, the CDR3 is TGTGCCAGCTCACCACAGGAGGCTGGAAACACCATATATTTT.

The rearrangement uses TRBV6-6 and TRBJ2-2; 9 bases match TRBD1. The CDR3 sequence is 15 residues long. J lost 3 bases, V lost 7 bases, and 6 bases had no gene match. The germline V gene has CDR1 MNHNY and CDR2 SVGAGI (reference sequence). CDR3 amino acids: CASIPRQGDTGELFF. The CDR3, as DNA: TGTGCCAGCATCCCGAGACAGGGGGACACCGGGGAGCTGTTTTTT.

The chain recombines TRBV2 with TRBJ2-7, with 9 bases matching TRBD1. CDR1 and CDR2 from the germline V gene are SNHLY and FYNNEI. The CDR3 is 15 residues long. Germline trimming cut 1 base from V and 3 bases from J; bases unmatched to any gene: 4. The CDR3 loop is CASSEGQGVIYEQYF. In DNA, the CDR3 is TGTGCCAGCAGTGAAGGACAGGGGGTGATCTACGAGCAGTACTTC.

This rearrangement joins TRBV12-3 or TRBV12-4 to TRBJ1-2; D uncertain. This CDR3 has 13 residues. V shed 4 bases and J shed 0 bases, with 6 bases lying between them. The CDR3 loop is CASSYTTNYGYTF. CDR3 in DNA: TGTGCCAGCAGTTACACAACTAACTATGGCTACACCTTC.

This rearrangement joins TRBV19 to TRBJ1-1; 10 bases align to TRBD1. V dropped 5 bases and J dropped 1; count of bases not matched to a gene: 1. The germline V gene has CDR1 LNHDA and CDR2 SQIVND (reference sequence). The CDR3 is 14 residues long. CDR3 protein: CASSRDRGNTEAFF. The CDR3 DNA follows: TGTGCCAGTAGTCGGGACAGGGGGAACACTGAAGCTTTCTTT.

The chain joins TRBV7-3 to TRBJ1-5; 7 bases align to TRBD1. CDR1 and CDR2 (germline): SGHTA, FQGTGA. The CDR3 has 18 amino acids. Germline trimming cut 3 bases from V and 1 base from J; bases unmatched to any gene: 12. The CDR3 region has the DNA TGTGCCAGCAGCTTCGATAGGGGGCGCGGGGCAAGCAATCAGCCCCAGCATTTT. It encodes CASSFDRGRGASNQPQHF.

The chain couples TRBV23-1 to TRBJ1-2; 7 bases are shared with TRBD1. TRBV23-1 is marked as an open reading frame, function uncertain. This CDR3 contains 14 residues. Trimming cost V 4 bases and J 8 bases; bases outside gene matches: 10. This CDR3 is CASSPGTVTWGYTF. The CDR3 coding sequence is TGCGCCAGCAGTCCTGGGACAGTAACTTGGGGCTACACCTTC.

The chain employs TRBV6-1 and TRBJ1-2; D gene ambiguous. Trimming took 3 bases from V and 1 from J, leaving 6 bases between them. The CDR3 is 13 residues long. The germline CDR1 and CDR2 sequences are MNHNS and SASEGT. DNA of the CDR3: TGTGCCAGCAGTGAGGCGGTTAACTATGGCTACACCTTC. Translation: CASSEAVNYGYTF.

The V call is TRBV2, the J call TRBJ1-1; 8 nucleotides match TRBD1. Germline V gene data show CDR1 as SNHLY and CDR2 as FYNNEI. The CDR3 totals 13 residues. V was clipped by 8 bases and J by 3 bases; unmatched bases: 5. CDR3 region: CASHRDRYTEAFF. CDR3 bases: TGTGCCAGCCACCGGGACAGGTACACTGAAGCTTTCTTT. The full variable domain, with the rest looked up from reference TRBV2 and TRBJ1-1, is EPEVTQTPSHQVTQMGQEVILRCVPISNHLYFYWYRQILGQKVEFLVSFYNNEISEKSEIFDDQFSVERPDGSNFTLKIRSTKLEDSAMYFCASHRDRYTEAFFGQGTRLTVV.

V and J are TRBV30 and TRBJ1-2; a possible D gene is TRBD1 (6 bases). V lost 2 bases to trimming and J lost 0 bases, with 7 bases between them. The CDR3 is 13 amino acids. Germline loops: CDR1 GTSNPN, CDR2 SVGIG (reference sequence). The chain's CDR3 is CAWSWTANYGYTF. CDR3 in DNA: TGTGCCTGGAGTTGGACAGCTAACTATGGCTACACCTTC.